This TCR beta chain came from a study of human CD8 memory T cell subsets. Extraction of RNA, which was performed with an RNeasy Mini Kit, drew on duplicate vials of some 150,000 sorted CD8+ T cells per subset. Preparation of the TCR beta libraries relied on UMI-labeled 5' RACE. TCRdb reprocessed the 5' RACE reads, keeping one entry per CDR3 protein, no DNA. In total, the table holds about 10,000 distinct CDR3 sequences. Findings and limits, study-wide: Similarly high diversity marked stem-like memory and precursor exhausted T cells, unlike effector memory cells. The study sequenced T cell receptor beta chains and no other chains.

Germline-derived CDR1 and CDR2 are DFQATT and SNEGSKA (reference sequence). CDR3 length: 14 residues. On this clonotype itself: Its antigen is unidentified.

Sequencing input: CD8+ stem-like memory T cells (TSCM and TCM) sorted from PBMCs. Subset noted: stem-like memory CD8 T cells (TSTEM), CCR7+ PD-1- TIGIT-. The TCR sequence derives from a human donor in good health. The V gene is TRBV20-1, the J gene TRBJ2-5; there is no DNA to check the TCRdb D call of TRBD1. The CDR3 is CSASYQGGVETQYF.